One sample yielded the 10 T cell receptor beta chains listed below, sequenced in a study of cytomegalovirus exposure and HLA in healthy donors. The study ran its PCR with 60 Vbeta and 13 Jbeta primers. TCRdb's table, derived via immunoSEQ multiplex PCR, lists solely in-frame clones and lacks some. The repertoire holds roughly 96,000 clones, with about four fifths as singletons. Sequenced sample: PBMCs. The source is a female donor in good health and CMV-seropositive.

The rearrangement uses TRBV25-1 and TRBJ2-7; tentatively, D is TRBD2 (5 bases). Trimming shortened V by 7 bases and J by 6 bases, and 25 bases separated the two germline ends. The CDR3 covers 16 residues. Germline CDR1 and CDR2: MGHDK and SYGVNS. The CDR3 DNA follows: TGTGCCAGCACCCAATCCCCGGGTCACCGGGCGGGCGAGCAGTACTTC. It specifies CASTQSPGHRAGEQYF.

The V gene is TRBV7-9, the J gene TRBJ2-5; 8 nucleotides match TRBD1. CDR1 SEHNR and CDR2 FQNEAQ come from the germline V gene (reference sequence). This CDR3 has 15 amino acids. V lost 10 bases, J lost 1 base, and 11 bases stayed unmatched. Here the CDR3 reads CATLPGTGSQETQYF. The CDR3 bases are TGTGCCACCTTACCCGGGACAGGTTCCCAAGAGACCCAGTACTTC.

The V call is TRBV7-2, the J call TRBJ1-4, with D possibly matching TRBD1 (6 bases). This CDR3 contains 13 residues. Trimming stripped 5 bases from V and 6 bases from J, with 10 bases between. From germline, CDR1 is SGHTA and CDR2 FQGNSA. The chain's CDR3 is CASSRDNYEKLFF. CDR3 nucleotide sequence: TGTGCCAGCAGCAGGGACAACTATGAAAAACTGTTTTTT.

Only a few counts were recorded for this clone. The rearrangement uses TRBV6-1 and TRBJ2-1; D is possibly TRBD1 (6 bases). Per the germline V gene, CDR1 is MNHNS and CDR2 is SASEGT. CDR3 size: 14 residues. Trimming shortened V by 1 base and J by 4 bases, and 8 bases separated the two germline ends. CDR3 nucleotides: TGTGCCAGCAGTGAAGACACAGGGTACAATGAGCAGTTCTTC. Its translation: CASSEDTGYNEQFF.

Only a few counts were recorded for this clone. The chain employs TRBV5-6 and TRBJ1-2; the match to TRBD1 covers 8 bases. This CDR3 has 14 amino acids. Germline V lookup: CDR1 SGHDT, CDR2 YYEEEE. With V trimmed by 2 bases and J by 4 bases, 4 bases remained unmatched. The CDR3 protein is CASSFGQGLYGYTF. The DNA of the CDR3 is TGTGCCAGCAGCTTCGGACAGGGCCTCTATGGCTACACCTTC.

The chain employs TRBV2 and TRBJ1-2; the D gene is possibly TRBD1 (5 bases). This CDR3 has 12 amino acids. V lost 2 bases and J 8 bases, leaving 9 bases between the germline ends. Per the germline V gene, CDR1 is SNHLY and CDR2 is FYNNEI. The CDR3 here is CASSETEGGYTF. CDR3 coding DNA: TGTGCCAGCAGTGAAACGGAGGGGGGCTACACCTTC.

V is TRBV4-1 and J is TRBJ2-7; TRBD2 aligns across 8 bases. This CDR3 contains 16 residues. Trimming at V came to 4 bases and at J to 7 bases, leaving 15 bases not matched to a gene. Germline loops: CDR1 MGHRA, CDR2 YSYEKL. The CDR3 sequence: CASSLQPGLEQWEQYF. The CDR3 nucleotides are TGCGCCAGCAGCCTCCAGCCGGGACTAGAGCAATGGGAGCAGTACTTC.

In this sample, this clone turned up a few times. The CDR3 coding sequence is TGTGCCAGCAGTTGGGGGGGAGACGGCTACACCTTC. It is translated as CASSWGGDGYTF. The gene calls are TRBV25-1 and TRBJ1-2, with D possibly matching TRBD1 (5 bases). This CDR3 contains 12 residues. The germline V gene encodes CDR1 MGHDK and CDR2 SYGVNS. V lost 5 bases to trimming and J lost 8 bases, with 12 bases between them.

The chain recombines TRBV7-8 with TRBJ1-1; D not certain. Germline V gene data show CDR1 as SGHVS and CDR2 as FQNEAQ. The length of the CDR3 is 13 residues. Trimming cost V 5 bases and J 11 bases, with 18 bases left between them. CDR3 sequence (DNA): TGTGCCAGCAGCACCCGCGGGTCTTTGTTGGCTTTCTTT. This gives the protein CASSTRGSLLAFF.

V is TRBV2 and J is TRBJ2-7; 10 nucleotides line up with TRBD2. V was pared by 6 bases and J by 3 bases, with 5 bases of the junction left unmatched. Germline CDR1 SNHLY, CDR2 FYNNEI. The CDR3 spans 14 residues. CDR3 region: CASSPIAGGYEQYF. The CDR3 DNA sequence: TGTGCCAGCAGCCCCATAGCGGGAGGCTACGAGCAGTACTTC. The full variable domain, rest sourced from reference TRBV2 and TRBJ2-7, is EPEVTQTPSHQVTQMGQEVILRCVPISNHLYFYWYRQILGQKVEFLVSFYNNEISEKSEIFDDQFSVERPDGSNFTLKIRSTKLEDSAMYFCASSPIAGGYEQYFGPGTRLTVT.